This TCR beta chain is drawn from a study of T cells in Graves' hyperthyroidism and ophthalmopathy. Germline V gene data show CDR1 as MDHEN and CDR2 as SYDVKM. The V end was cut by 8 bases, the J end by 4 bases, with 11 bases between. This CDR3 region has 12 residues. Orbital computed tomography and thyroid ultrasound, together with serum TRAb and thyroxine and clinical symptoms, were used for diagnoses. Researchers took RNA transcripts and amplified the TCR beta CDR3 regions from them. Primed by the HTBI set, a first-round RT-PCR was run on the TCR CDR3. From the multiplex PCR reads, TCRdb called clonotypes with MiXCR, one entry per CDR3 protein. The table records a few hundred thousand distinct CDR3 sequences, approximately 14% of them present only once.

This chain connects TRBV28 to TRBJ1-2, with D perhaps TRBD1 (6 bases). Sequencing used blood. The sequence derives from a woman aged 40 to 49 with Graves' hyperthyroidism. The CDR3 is CASARGGYGYTF. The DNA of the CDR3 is TGTGCCAGCGCCAGGGGCGGCTATGGCTACACCTTC.